A single T cell receptor (beta chain) is shown here with its context. The germline V gene encodes CDR1 MNHEY and CDR2 SVGAGI. The CDR3 runs 14 residues. V was clipped by 5 bases and J by 4 bases, with 11 bases between them. The record originates from a study of blood T cell repertoires in COVID-19. The overall study: Sites in the United States, Italy and Spain provided acute and convalescent COVID-19 samples. T cells, B-cell-depleted T cells, or PBMCs supplied cDNA or gDNA.

Original processing notes: Scientists estimated how many nucleated cells there were by amplifying reference gene primers. Using immunoSEQ multiplex PCR, the repertoire was profiled, and TCRdb retains in-frame clones only, with some absent. From that table come the V and J calls and clone size; the DNA was used to work out D and trimming. The sample gives roughly 25,000 clones, 86% of which show up once; about 30% is in the top ten. The sequence came from a human donor with active COVID-19. The donor label of this sample is uncertain. The chain carries TRBV6-5 and TRBJ2-2; maybe TRBD1 (6 bases). The specimen sequenced was peripheral blood. CDR3 bases: TGTGCCAGCAGTCGACAGGAGCCCACCGGGGAGCTGTTTTTT. Protein sequence: CASSRQEPTGELFF.